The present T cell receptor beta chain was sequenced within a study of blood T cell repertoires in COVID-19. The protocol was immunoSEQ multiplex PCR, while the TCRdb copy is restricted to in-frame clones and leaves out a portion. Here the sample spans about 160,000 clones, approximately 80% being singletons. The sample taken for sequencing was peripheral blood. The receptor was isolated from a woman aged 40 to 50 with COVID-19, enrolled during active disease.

The CDR3 region is CASSQGTASYEQYF. Written as DNA, the CDR3 is TGCGCCAGCAGCCAAGGGACTGCATCCTACGAGCAGTACTTC. The chain carries TRBV4-1 and TRBJ2-7; maybe TRBD2 (5 bases). Looked up from germline, CDR1 is MGHRA and CDR2 is YSYEKL. The V and J ends lost 1 base and 1 base respectively, with 8 bases between them. The CDR3 extends over 14 amino acids.